This TCR beta chain emerged from a study of T cell changes during pregnancy in multiple sclerosis. The table came from immunoSEQ multiplex PCR; TCRdb's copy has only in-frame clones and leaves some out. The sample records 50,000 to 75,000 clones, 75% to 95% being singletons. CDR3 length: 14 residues. The junction had 9 bases not matched to a gene; V was cut back by 6 bases and J by 7 bases. In germline, CDR1 is MNHEY, CDR2 SVGAGI. The starting material was peripheral blood, obtained in the third trimester of pregnancy. This sequence originates from a female donor in good health, enrolled as a control in a pregnancy study. V and J are TRBV6-5 and TRBJ1-5, with 7 bases matching TRBD1. In DNA, the CDR3 is TGTGCCAGCAGCCCCGGGACAGTGGAGCAGCCCCAGCATTTT. This translates into CASSPGTVEQPQHF.